The clone carrying this TCR beta chain was seen a handful of times. Germline lookup yields CDR1 SGHDT and CDR2 YYEEEE. Trimming took off 0 bases at V and 7 bases at J, with 22 bases between the two ends. The CDR3 covers 17 residues. Arm-PCR of CDR3 regions and iRepertoire HTBI primers were the basis on which TCR beta libraries were built. TCRdb ran MiXCR on the multiplex PCR reads and lists one entry per CDR3 protein. Of about 350,000 distinct CDR3 sequences listed, around 15% are singletons. The data belong to a study of regulatory T cells in long-lasting Graves disease. Described time point: newly diagnosed GD, antithyroid drugs for less than 3 months. RNA from PBMCs was the source of the TCR library. These same records also appear under a second study, on T cells in Graves' hyperthyroidism and ophthalmopathy.

The source is a woman aged 18-35 years with Graves disease. The chain employs TRBV5-6 and TRBJ1-2; no clear D gene. Sample: peripheral blood mononuclear cells (PBMCs), taken at new diagnosis, from a patient treated with antithyroid drugs. The CDR3 sequence is CASSLALDGYSSSGYTF. CDR3 in DNA: TGTGCCAGCAGCTTGGCTTTGGACGGTTACTCTAGCAGTGGCTACACCTTC.